These 10 T cell receptor beta chains share one sample of origin, sequenced in a study of blood T cell repertoires in COVID-19. Measured with immunoSEQ multiplex PCR; TCRdb has only the in-frame clones, and not every one. The table includes about 270,000 clones, 84% detected once. The sample consisted of peripheral blood. These receptor sequences come from a human donor in a cohort sampled during active COVID-19.

The chain joins TRBV5-6 to TRBJ1-2, with no clear D. Trimming took 4 bases from V and 5 from J, leaving 9 bases between them. Germline CDR1 and CDR2: SGHDT and YYEEEE. The CDR3 runs to 12 residues. The CDR3 loop reads CASSINLYGYTF. In nucleotides, the CDR3 is TGTGCCAGCAGCATTAATCTGTATGGCTACACCTTC.

The chain recombines TRBV2 with TRBJ2-7, with 9 nucleotides matching TRBD2. The germline V gene encodes CDR1 SNHLY and CDR2 FYNNEI. This CDR3 is 13 amino acids long. The junction had 3 bases not matched to a gene; V was cut back by 7 bases and J by 2 bases. The CDR3 DNA follows: TGTGCCAGCACAGCGGGAGGTGCCTACGAGCAGTACTTC. This encodes CASTAGGAYEQYF.

The chain joins TRBV6-4 to TRBJ1-1; no clear D gene. Trimming pared 3 bases from V and 4 bases from J, leaving 18 bases between. The CDR3 spans 16 residues. Germline CDR1 and CDR2: MRHNA and SNTAGT. The CDR3 spells CASSDPFYEVGTEAFF. The CDR3 DNA is TGTGCCAGCAGTGATCCGTTTTATGAGGTGGGCACTGAAGCTTTCTTT.

The chain couples TRBV2 to TRBJ2-2; tentative D call: TRBD2 (6 bases). Between the trimmed V and J ends, which lost 4 bases and 3 bases, there was a span of 15 bases. The CDR3 runs to 16 residues. The germline V gene has CDR1 SNHLY and CDR2 FYNNEI. The CDR3 region is CASSVGVADYTGELFF. The CDR3 DNA sequence: TGTGCCAGCAGTGTAGGGGTAGCGGACTACACCGGGGAGCTGTTTTTT. The variable domain in full, completed from reference TRBV2 and TRBJ2-2, reads EPEVTQTPSHQVTQMGQEVILRCVPISNHLYFYWYRQILGQKVEFLVSFYNNEISEKSEIFDDQFSVERPDGSNFTLKIRSTKLEDSAMYFCASSVGVADYTGELFFGEGSRLTVL.

The sample holds a few counts of this clone. The chain combines TRBV2 with TRBJ2-3; 9 nucleotides line up with TRBD1. The CDR3 contains 16 residues. Germline trimming cut 5 bases from V and 1 base from J; bases unmatched to any gene: 7. Germline V gene lookup returns CDR1 SNHLY and CDR2 FYNNEI. The CDR3 loop is CASSLSGTGRTDTQYF. CDR3 DNA: TGTGCCAGCAGTCTTTCCGGGACAGGGCGCACAGATACGCAGTATTTT. The whole variable domain, remainder taken from reference TRBV2 and TRBJ2-3, is EPEVTQTPSHQVTQMGQEVILRCVPISNHLYFYWYRQILGQKVEFLVSFYNNEISEKSEIFDDQFSVERPDGSNFTLKIRSTKLEDSAMYFCASSLSGTGRTDTQYFGPGTRLTVL.

The CDR3 loop reads CSVLAVGQETQYF. DNA of the CDR3: TGCAGCGTACTAGCTGTGGGACAAGAGACCCAGTACTTC. V and J are TRBV29-1 and TRBJ2-5; tentative D call: TRBD2 (6 bases). Germline loops: CDR1 SQVTM, CDR2 ANQGSEA. Trimming removed 6 bases at V and 2 bases at J, with 13 bases between. CDR3 size: 13 residues.

This chain connects TRBV18 to TRBJ2-1, with 7 positions matching TRBD2. The CDR3 sequence is 14 residues long. CDR1 and CDR2 from the germline V gene are KGHSH and LQKENI. Unmatched junction bases numbered 1, after V lost 2 bases and J lost 3 bases. The CDR3 DNA is TGTGCCAGCTCACCAGGCGGGGGCTACAATGAGCAGTTCTTC. It codes for CASSPGGGYNEQFF.

The chain carries TRBV25-1 and TRBJ1-2; D call uncertain. Trimming took 5 bases from V and 3 from J, leaving 19 bases between them. CDR3 length: 16 residues. Germline loops: CDR1 MGHDK, CDR2 SYGVNS. CDR3 protein: CASSSYLGSGDYGYTF. The CDR3 nucleotides are TGTGCCAGCAGTTCATATCTGGGCTCTGGTGACTATGGCTACACCTTC.

DNA for the CDR3: TGTGCCAGCAGCGTAGCGGCCGGGGGCTCCTACGAGCAGTACTTC. This gives the protein CASSVAAGGSYEQYF. The V gene is TRBV9, the J gene TRBJ2-7; weak D call: TRBD2 (6 bases). The germline V gene encodes CDR1 SGDLS and CDR2 YYNGEE. This CDR3 comprises 15 residues. The germline V and J ends were trimmed by 0 bases and 0 bases, with 10 bases remaining between them.

The chain carries TRBV14 and TRBJ1-5; tentatively, D is TRBD1 (5 bases). Trimming took 3 bases from V and 0 from J, leaving 21 bases between them. This CDR3 spans 19 amino acids. Germline V gene sequence: CDR1 SGHDN, CDR2 FVKESK. The CDR3 is CASSQENSGEGDSNQPQHF. In DNA form, the CDR3 reads TGTGCCAGCAGCCAGGAAAACTCGGGGGAGGGAGATAGCAATCAGCCCCAGCATTTT.